This entry is about one TCR beta chain. What antigen it recognizes has not been identified. Nothing much larger sits one base from this clone, and base qualities are not available. These data originate in a study of blood T cells in healthy people across ages (dated by TCRdb to between 2014 and 2016). The study in broad terms: Template switching captured roughly one uniquely barcoded TCR beta cDNA molecule per two T cells in model experiments. Using deep sequencing normalized with unique cDNA molecular identifiers, the study measured how TCR beta repertoire diversity changes with age. Donors were grouped into four age groups: young (average roughly 17 years), middle-aged (about 40), aged (around 60) and long-lived (over 80). To avoid experimental bias, donors of different ages were distributed randomly across sequencing lanes. Two additional independent replicas of 1 million unique cDNA reads from the same blood draw were analyzed for two donors (one aged 18 to 30 and one aged 80 or older).

Beyond this particular receptor, the publication reports: Bulk unsorted PBMC profiling prevented conclusive comparison of naive and antigen-experienced compartments. Compared with the aged group, the long-lived group had more naive CD4+ T cells, fewer expanded clones and increased TCR diversity, a pattern suggesting age selection. As age increased, observed TCR beta diversity per million T cells dropped in a roughly linear way, and a significant reduction was already evident by age 40. There was a strong correlation between observed TCR beta diversity and the percentage of naive T cells measured by flow cytometry. Total diversity estimates from one million sequenced T cells were considered lower bounds and underestimates. The CMV infection status of donors was not known, potentially confounding age-related changes in expanded clonotypes.

To prepare the library, 5' RACE was applied. The sequencing machine was an Illumina HiSeq 2500. A second roughly 6 to 12 cycle PCR used a sample-barcoded 5' primer and a J-beta primer mix. Each TCR beta cDNA molecule received a unique molecular identifier from a template-switch 5' adaptor carrying 12 random nucleotides. At least 3 million CDR3-containing paired-end reads were obtained from each sample. First-strand cDNA was synthesized from all RNA with the Mint cDNA synthesis kit, primed by a TRBC-specific oligonucleotide. After uracil-DNA glycosylase treatment, a first 18-cycle PCR used universal primers M1SS and BC2_uni_R on all cDNA. From the authors' description of their analysis: For normalization, 1 million high-quality reads were randomly selected from each sample, with every read carrying a distinct molecular identifier. Reads sharing molecular identifiers were discarded rather than binned into consensus sequences. MiTCR, with a Q25 quality threshold and the strictest error-elimination algorithm, was used for CDR3 identification, clonotype clustering and error correction. A nonparametric unseen species model with Euler transformation was used to estimate lower-bound total TCR beta diversity. TCRdb handled the public reads itself, with Q25 trimming in fastp and clone calling in MiXCR, and kept productive beta chains. CDR3 protein duplicates are merged, each entry listing the most common genes and DNA. These V and J calls rely on TCRdb rather than the paper's analysis. The sample table records 1.5 million to 1.8 million distinct CDR3 sequences; 35% to 45% of these occur just once. Less than 5% of the sample goes to the ten largest clones.

From cysteine to phenylalanine, the CDR3 is 14 amino acids long. This entry keeps only the CDR3 DNA: 42 bases, framed from base 1. CDR1 and CDR2 are drawn from the germline V gene (reference sequence): SGHKS, YYEKEE. Trimming removed 1 base from V and 4 bases from J; the gene matches leave 2 bases unexplained. The donors were roughly 39 Caucasian individuals from Russia, aged 6 to 90 years, who were systemically healthy. Each donor gave about 9.2 milliliters of peripheral blood, drawn into EDTA-treated Vacutainer tubes. PBMCs were isolated by Ficoll-Paque density-gradient centrifugation, with at least 6 million obtained per sample. Total RNA was extracted from PBMCs with Trizol reagent, with at least 5.5 micrograms obtained per sample. For every donor, an aliquot of PBMCs went through flow cytometry to measure the percentages of naive CD45RAhigh/CD27high T cells.

The sequence links TRBV5-5 to TRBJ2-3; 8 nucleotides in the junction match TRBD2. The source material was blood. This TCR was recovered from a woman aged 18-29 years in good health. The CDR3 loop reads CASSLPSGPDTQYF. The DNA sequence is TGTGCCAGCAGCTTGCCTAGCGGGCCAGATACGCAGTATTTT.